The rows below give T cell receptor beta chains drawn from one sample of a study of T cells in tuberculosis. Some clones are missing from TCRdb's copy, which holds only in-frame ones; the method was immunoSEQ multiplex PCR. Here the sample spans 25,000 to 30,000 clones, over 85% being singletons. The source material was PBMCs. These receptors all come from a donor aged 10-29 years with latent tuberculosis or without tuberculosis infection. Both conserved end residues are part of each CDR3. A D gene is named only where the DNA matches it firmly. Rows may omit the clone size; those that give it use once, few, many or a size class.

J gene,D gene,clone size,V gene,CDR3 protein,CDR3 DNA
TRBJ1-2,TRBD1,once,TRBV6-5,CASRDRAVSYTF,TGTGCCAGCAGGGACAGGGCGGTCAGCTACACCTTC
TRBJ2-5,TRBD1,.,TRBV18,CASSLLIPRTGEETQYF,TGTGCCAGCTCACTCCTAATTCCAAGGACAGGGGAAGAGACCCAGTACTTC
TRBJ2-1,.,.,TRBV4-1,CASSQEGGAIRQFF,TGCGCCAGCAGCCAAGAAGGGGGGGCTATAAGGCAGTTCTTC
TRBJ2-7,.,.,TRBV19,CASSPYYVNSAVRGEQYF,TGTGCCAGTAGTCCATACTACGTCAATTCTGCCGTCCGTGGAGAGCAGTACTTC
TRBJ2-7,.,.,TRBV10-3,CAISPSNYEQYF,TGTGCCATCTCGCCTAGTAACTACGAGCAGTACTTC
TRBJ1-4,.,.,TRBV18,CATAVFDGGRKLFF,TGTGCCACCGCCGTTTTCGACGGGGGTAGAAAACTGTTTTTT
TRBJ1-2,TRBD1,.,TRBV18,CASSPGTANYGYTF,TGTGCCAGCTCACCCGGGACAGCTAACTATGGCTACACCTTC
TRBJ2-1,.,.,TRBV5-4,CASGLGGGTNNEQFF,TGTGCCAGCGGCTTAGGTGGCGGGACGAACAATGAGCAGTTCTTC
TRBJ2-7,TRBD2,.,TRBV6-5,CASSLFLAGESYEQYF,TGTGCCAGCAGTTTGTTTTTAGCGGGCGAGTCATACGAGCAGTACTTC
TRBJ2-3,TRBD2,.,TRBV5-1,CASSRTSGGYISDTQYF,TGCGCCAGCAGCCGTACTAGCGGGGGGTATATTTCAGATACGCAGTATTTT
TRBJ1-1,.,.,TRBV6-6,CASSYGDTNTEAFF,TGTGCCAGCAGTTACGGGGACACGAACACTGAAGCTTTCTTT
TRBJ1-2,.,.,TRBV6-6,CASSALDRNYGYTF,TGTGCCAGCAGTGCCTTAGACAGGAACTATGGCTACACCTTC
TRBJ2-3,TRBD2,.,TRBV7-2,CASSHPWASGRFGDTQYF,TGTGCCAGCAGCCATCCCTGGGCTAGCGGGAGGTTCGGGGATACGCAGTATTTT
TRBJ1-1,TRBD1,few,TRBV5-6,CASCTGTGGTEAFF,TGTGCCAGCTGTACCGGGACAGGGGGAACTGAAGCTTTCTTT
TRBJ2-2,TRBD2,.,TRBV5-4,CASSLKRGVVTGELFF,TGTGCCAGCAGCTTGAAGCGGGGCGTCGTGACCGGGGAGCTGTTTTTT